This paragraph reports one T cell receptor (beta chain). This clonotype appeared a few times. Which antigen it targets is not known. Per-base qualities were not stored, and no clone one base away is much larger. The method behind the library was multiplex PCR. Sequencing used an Illumina HiSeq 4000. iRepertoire HTBI primers and Arm-PCR amplification of CDR3 regions were used to construct TCR beta libraries. Before sequencing, the PCR products went through gel purification. As for how the authors treated the data: Across samples, roughly 60 TRBV and 15 or so TRBJ segments were identified and used for gene usage analysis of CDR3 amino acid clonotypes. COPE and FqMerger were used to merge the filtered high-quality paired reads into contigs. BLAST was used to align contigs to the IMGT TRBV, TRBD and TRBJ reference genes, and CDR3 was defined following IMGT. Any clonotype with a frequency above 0.1% was classified as a highly expanded clone. Shannon entropy was used to measure repertoire diversity, and the Gini coefficient was used to measure V-J evenness. Clonotypes shared by more than one individual were considered public. TCRdb reprocessed the public reads (quality trimming at Q25 with fastp, clone calling with MiXCR) and kept in-frame beta chains. Merged by CDR3 protein, the rows form single entries marked with the most common genes and DNA. V and J calls and clone size were set by TCRdb, not the authors. A total of roughly 400,000 distinct CDR3 sequences appear in this sample, about 17% of them only once. The ten biggest clones cover approximately 22% of the sample.

These data belong to a study of regulatory T cells in long-lasting Graves disease (dated by TCRdb to the early 2020s). With regard to the full study: Antithyroid drugs had been taken for less than 3 months by newly diagnosed Graves' disease patients. Patients with persistent Graves' disease were compared with patients with newly diagnosed Graves' disease using TCR sequencing and RNA sequencing of peripheral blood. The study was conducted in China and was registered as a clinical trial. A total of around 33 samples were covered by TCR sequencing, comprising 13 persistent and roughly 20 newly diagnosed Graves' disease patients. Overall results and qualifications from the work: The authors acknowledged the small sample size as a limitation that may reduce accuracy. A larger number of public clonotypes was shared among persistent patients (approximately 2,500) than among newly diagnosed patients (around 970). Preferential use of TRBV28, TRBJ1-2 and TRBJ2-5 was observed in persistent disease, whereas TRBV20-1 and TRBJ2-1 were favored in newly diagnosed disease. Because the primary lesion, thyroid tissue, could not be accessed, the study looked at peripheral blood alone. Sequencing and analysis were limited to the TCR beta chain. Compared with newly diagnosed patients, persistent Graves' disease patients had lower TCR Shannon entropy and fewer highly expanded clones, which suggests clonal expansion.

Read against the paper, the sample's time point label means: newly diagnosed GD, antithyroid drugs for less than 3 months. RNA was extracted from PBMCs in TRIzol for both TCR sequencing and RNA sequencing. The diagnosis of Graves' disease followed American Thyroid Association guidelines. Recruitment of patients was carried out at an endocrinology department in Xi'an, China. Each patient gave 8.5 to 9.5 milliliters of peripheral blood, collected in an EDTA anticoagulant tube. Ficoll Paque Plus density gradient separation was used to isolate PBMCs, and no further T cell sorting was done. An Agilent 2100 Bioanalyzer and agarose gel were used to assess RNA quality, and a NanoDrop 2000 was used to measure RNA concentration. Trimming removed 5 bases from V and 7 bases from J, leaving 18 bases between the germline ends. CDR3 length: 14 amino acids, cysteine to phenylalanine. Of the read, only the CDR3 DNA is kept; its 42 bases are in frame from base 1. From the germline V gene (reference sequence), CDR1 is DFQATT and CDR2 is SNEGSKA.

The same sample was also used in a study of T cells in Graves' hyperthyroidism and ophthalmopathy. From that second study: Stable Graves' hyperthyroidism was defined as no progression to ophthalmopathy during 18 months of follow-up. Hyperthyroidism patients were aged 18 to 65 years and newly diagnosed, with disease duration of less than 2 months. Any patient with an uncontrolled infection, another autoimmune disease, pregnancy or lactation was excluded. Diagnoses were based on clinical symptoms, serum thyroxine and TRAb, thyroid ultrasound and orbital computed tomography. The TCR CDR3 was subjected to a first round of RT-PCR using the HTBI primer set and the Qiagen OneStep RT-PCR kit. Most expanded thyroid clonotypes (frequency above 0.001) were also found in blood, which suggests that blood repertoires may mirror thyroid immune responses. A model built on a 13 V-J signature distinguished ophthalmopathy from stable hyperthyroidism, reaching 87.88% sensitivity and approximately 81% specificity in cross-validation and 80%/75% in testing. In validation, the model predicted progression to ophthalmopathy with 60% to 71% sensitivity and 72% to 85% specificity, a median of 6.5 months before onset. To identify TCR V-J signatures that set the groups apart, the researchers used a discovery cohort of 90 to 100 patients, made up of roughly 40 with Graves' ophthalmopathy and approximately 57 with stable Graves' hyperthyroidism. An independent validation cohort of about 19 hyperthyroidism patients and about 16 patients who later progressed to ophthalmopathy tested prospective prediction of ophthalmopathy. For training and testing, the 110 or so patients in the discovery cohort were randomly divided in a 7:3 ratio. The study also compared thyroid tissue and blood T-cell repertoires from about six Graves' hyperthyroidism patients. Once sampling was done, hyperthyroidism patients were given methimazole at a starting dose of 30 mg daily, whereas ophthalmopathy patients were given high-dose intravenous methylprednisolone. Libraries were constructed in a second round of multiplex PCR, after which size selection and purification were carried out. The libraries were sequenced on an Illumina HiSeq2000 using paired-end 100 bp reads. SOAPnuke was used to process the raw data, throwing out any read that contained adapters or uncalled bases, had a mean Phred below 15, or lacked an exact constant-primer or identifier match. COPE v1.2.5 was used to merge high-quality paired reads, and clonotypes were defined as unique nucleotide sequences. Clonotypes were aligned to IMGT TRBV, TRBD and TRBJ reference segments using MiTCR v1.1. The analysis was restricted to V-J combinations with a frequency above 0.0001, which together covered 99% to 99.2% of the repertoires. The TCS score was defined as the ratio of F50 (clonal expansion) to E x V (chaos), calculated using BLOSUM62-based TCRdist between CDR3 peptides within each V-J. Welch's t-statistics and random forest reduced approximately 520 V-J features to roughly 13, which were used in a naive Bayes classifier (R e1071). No statistical method was used to set the sample size in advance, and investigators knew the group allocation. According to the paper, TCR Vbeta CDR3 sequencing was carried out on 120 to 150 peripheral blood samples, which came from approximately 43 ophthalmopathy, 75 to 80 hyperthyroidism and approximately 17 progressor patients.

This receptor was taken from a woman aged 18-29 years with Graves disease. Donor details come from another sample of the same person, matched by shared clones. The material sequenced was peripheral blood mononuclear cells (PBMCs), taken at new diagnosis, from a patient treated with antithyroid drugs. Recombination linked TRBV20-1 to TRBJ2-1, with the D gene not clear enough to name. In nucleotide form, the sequence is TGCAGTGCTGCACCCAGGACGGTTCCGAATGAGCAGTTCTTC. Its coded protein is CSAAPRTVPNEQFF.